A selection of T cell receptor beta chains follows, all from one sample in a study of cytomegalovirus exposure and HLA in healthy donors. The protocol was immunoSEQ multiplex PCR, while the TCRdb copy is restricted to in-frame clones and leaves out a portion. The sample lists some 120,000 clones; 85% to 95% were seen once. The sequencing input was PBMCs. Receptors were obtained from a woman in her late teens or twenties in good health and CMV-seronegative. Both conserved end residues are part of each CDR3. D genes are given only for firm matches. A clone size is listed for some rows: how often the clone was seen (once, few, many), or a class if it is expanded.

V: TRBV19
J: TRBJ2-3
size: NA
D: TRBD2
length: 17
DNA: TGTGCCAGTAGTATCGTAGCGGGAGGCCCTAGCACAGATACGCAGTATTTT
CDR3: CASSIVAGGPSTDTQYF

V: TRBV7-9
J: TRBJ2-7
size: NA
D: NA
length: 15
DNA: TGTGCCAGCAGTTACACCGGGACCGGGGGTATCGAGCAGTACTTC
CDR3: CASSYTGTGGIEQYF

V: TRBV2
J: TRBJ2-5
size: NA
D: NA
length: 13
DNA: TGTGCCAGCAACTTACCAGCGATGGAGACCCAGTACTTC
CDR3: CASNLPAMETQYF

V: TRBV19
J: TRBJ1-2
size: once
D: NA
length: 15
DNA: TGTGCCAGTAGTCCCCCTTATAGCACCAACTATGGCTACACCTTC
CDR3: CASSPPYSTNYGYTF

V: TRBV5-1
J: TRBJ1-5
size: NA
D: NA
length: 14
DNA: TGCGCCAGCAGCTTGGGGGGGGGCGGTCAGCCCCAGCATTTT
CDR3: CASSLGGGGQPQHF

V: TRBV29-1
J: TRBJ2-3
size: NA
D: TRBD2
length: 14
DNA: TGCAGCGTCCGCTCTAGCGGGGGAGCAGATACGCAGTATTTT
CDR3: CSVRSSGGADTQYF

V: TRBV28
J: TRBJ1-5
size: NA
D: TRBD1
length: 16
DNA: TGTGCCAGCACGGAACAGGGGACAGGGCCGATCTTAAACCAGCATTTT
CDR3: CASTEQGTGPILNQHF

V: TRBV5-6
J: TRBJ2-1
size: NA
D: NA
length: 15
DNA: TGTGCCAGCAGCTTATCTTTCGACGGGATCAATGAGCAGTTCTTC
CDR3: CASSLSFDGINEQFF

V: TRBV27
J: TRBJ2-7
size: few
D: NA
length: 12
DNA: TGTGCCAGCAGACCCCACTATGGGGAGCAGTACTTC
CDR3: CASRPHYGEQYF

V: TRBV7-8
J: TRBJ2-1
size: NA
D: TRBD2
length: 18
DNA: TGTGCCAGCAGCTTAGACGGTTTTGGGACTAGCGGTTACAATGAGCAGTTCTTC
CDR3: CASSLDGFGTSGYNEQFF

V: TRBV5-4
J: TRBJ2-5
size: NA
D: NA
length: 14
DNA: TGTGCCAGCAGCTTGAATGGCGGGAAAGAGACCCAGTACTTC
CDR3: CASSLNGGKETQYF

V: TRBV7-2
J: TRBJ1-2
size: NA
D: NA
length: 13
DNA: TGTGCCAGCAGCTTAGATTTGGGGAGTGGCTACACCTTC
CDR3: CASSLDLGSGYTF

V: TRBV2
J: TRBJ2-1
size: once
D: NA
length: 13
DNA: TGTGCCAGCAGTTACGGTACCTACAATGAGCAGTTCTTC
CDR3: CASSYGTYNEQFF

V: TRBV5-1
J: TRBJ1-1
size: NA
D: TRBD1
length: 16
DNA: TGCGCCAGCAACCCCATAGGCGCGGGACAGGGAGGCGAAGCTTTCTTT
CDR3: CASNPIGAGQGGEAFF

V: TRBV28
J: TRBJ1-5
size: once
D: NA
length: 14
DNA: TGTGCCAGCAGTTCGACAGGAGAACATCAGCCCCAGCATTTT
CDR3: CASSSTGEHQPQHF

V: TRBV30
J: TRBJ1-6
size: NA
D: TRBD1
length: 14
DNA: TGTGCCTGGAGTCAAGGACAGGGGAATGCACCCCTCCACTTT
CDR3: CAWSQGQGNAPLHF

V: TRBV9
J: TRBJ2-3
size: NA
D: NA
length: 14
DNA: TGTGCCAGCAGCGTAGGTCAGTTCACAGATACGCAGTATTTT
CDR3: CASSVGQFTDTQYF

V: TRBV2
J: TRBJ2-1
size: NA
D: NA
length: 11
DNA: TGTGCCAGCAGTGACGGGCAGGGCGTGATCTTC
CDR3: CASSDGQGVIF

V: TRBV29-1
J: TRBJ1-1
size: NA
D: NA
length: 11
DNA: TGCAGCGTTCAGGGGCGATTCAGAGCTTTCTTT
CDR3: CSVQGRFRAFF

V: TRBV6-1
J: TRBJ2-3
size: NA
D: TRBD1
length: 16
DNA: TGTGCCAGCAGTGCCCGGACAGGGGCTACCACAGATACGCAGTATTTT
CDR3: CASSARTGATTDTQYF

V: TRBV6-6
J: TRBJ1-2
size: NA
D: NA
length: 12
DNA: TGTGCCAGCAGCCCCTCACGGGGTGGCTACACCTTC
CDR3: CASSPSRGGYTF

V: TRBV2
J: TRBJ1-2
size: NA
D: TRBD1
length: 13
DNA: TGTGCCAGCAGGGTAACAGGGGACGAGGGCTACACCTTC
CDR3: CASRVTGDEGYTF

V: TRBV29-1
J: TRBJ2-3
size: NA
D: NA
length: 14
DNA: TGCAGCGTTGAGGCGCTCGTCCGGGGAGATACGCAGTATTTT
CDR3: CSVEALVRGDTQYF

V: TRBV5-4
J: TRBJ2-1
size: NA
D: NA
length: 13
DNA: TGTGCCAGCAGCCTACCGATCTACAATGAGCAGTTCTTC
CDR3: CASSLPIYNEQFF

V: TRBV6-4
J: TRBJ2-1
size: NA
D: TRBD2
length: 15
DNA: TGTGCCAGCAGTGACCTGGGGGGGGCCTACAATGAGCAGTTCTTC
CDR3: CASSDLGGAYNEQFF

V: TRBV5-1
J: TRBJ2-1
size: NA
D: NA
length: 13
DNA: TGCGCCAGCAGCCCCGGGATATACAATGAGCAGTTCTTC
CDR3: CASSPGIYNEQFF

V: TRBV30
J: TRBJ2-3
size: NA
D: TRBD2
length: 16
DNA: TGTGCCTGGAGTAAGCCTAGCGGGAGCCCCAGAGATACGCAGTATTTT
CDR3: CAWSKPSGSPRDTQYF

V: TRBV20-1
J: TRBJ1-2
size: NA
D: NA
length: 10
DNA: TGCAGTGCGGACAGCTATGGCTACACCTTC
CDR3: CSADSYGYTF

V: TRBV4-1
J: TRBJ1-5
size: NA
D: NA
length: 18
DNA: TGCGCCAGCAGCCAACCCACAACAGGGAAGGGTAGCAATCAGCCCCAGCATTTT
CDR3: CASSQPTTGKGSNQPQHF

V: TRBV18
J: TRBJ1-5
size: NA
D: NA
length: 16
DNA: TGTGCCAGCTCTCGGGATCGGGCCGAGGGCAATCAGCCCCAGCATTTT
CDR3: CASSRDRAEGNQPQHF

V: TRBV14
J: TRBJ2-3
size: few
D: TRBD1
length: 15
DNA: TGTGCCAGCAGCACCGGGACAGCATGGGGAGATACGCAGTATTTT
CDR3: CASSTGTAWGDTQYF

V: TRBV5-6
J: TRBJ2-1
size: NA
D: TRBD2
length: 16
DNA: TGTGCCAGCAGCGGTGGACTAGCGGGCTCCTACAATGAGCAGTTCTTC
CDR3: CASSGGLAGSYNEQFF

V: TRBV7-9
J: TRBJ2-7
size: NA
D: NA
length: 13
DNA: TGTGCCAGCAGCGCGACAGGATTCTACGAGCAGTACTTC
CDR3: CASSATGFYEQYF

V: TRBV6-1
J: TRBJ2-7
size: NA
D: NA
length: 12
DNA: TGTGCCAGTCTAGCGCCTGCCTACGAGCAGTACTTC
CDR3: CASLAPAYEQYF

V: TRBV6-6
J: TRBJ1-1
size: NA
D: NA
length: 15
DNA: TGTGCCAGCAGTTACTCGATACAAGTAAACACTGAAGCTTTCTTT
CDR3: CASSYSIQVNTEAFF

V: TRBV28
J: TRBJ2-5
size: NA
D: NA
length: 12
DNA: TGTGCCAGCAGAGACTCTCGGCAGACCCAGTACTTC
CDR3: CASRDSRQTQYF

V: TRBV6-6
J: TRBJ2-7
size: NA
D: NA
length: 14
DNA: TGTGCCAGCAGTTACTCGTCGGGATTCTACGAGCAGTACTTC
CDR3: CASSYSSGFYEQYF

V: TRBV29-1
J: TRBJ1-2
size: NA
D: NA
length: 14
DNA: TGCAGCGTTGATCAAACAGGGAATAACTATGGCTACACCTTC
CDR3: CSVDQTGNNYGYTF

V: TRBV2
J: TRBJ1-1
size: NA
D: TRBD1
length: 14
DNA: TGTGCCAGCCTCCGGGACAGTCCGAACACTGAAGCTTTCTTT
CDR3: CASLRDSPNTEAFF

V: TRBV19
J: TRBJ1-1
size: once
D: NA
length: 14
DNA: TGTGCCAGTAGGAAAAACAGGGATTTTGGTGAAGCTTTCTTT
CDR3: CASRKNRDFGEAFF

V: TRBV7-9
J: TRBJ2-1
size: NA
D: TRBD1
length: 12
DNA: TGTGCCAGCAGCTCCGACAGGGCGGCAATTTTCTTC
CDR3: CASSSDRAAIFF

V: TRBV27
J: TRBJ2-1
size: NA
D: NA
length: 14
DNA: TGTGCCAGCAGTTCCCTAACAGGGAGATACGAGCAGTTCTTC
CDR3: CASSSLTGRYEQFF

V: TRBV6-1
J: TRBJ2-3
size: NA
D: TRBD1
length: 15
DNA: TGTGCCAGCTCGGCCGGGACAGGGGGATCAGATACGCAGTATTTT
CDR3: CASSAGTGGSDTQYF

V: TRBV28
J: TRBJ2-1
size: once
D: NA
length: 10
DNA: TGTGCCACCACGGGGAATGAGCAGTTCTTC
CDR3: CATTGNEQFF

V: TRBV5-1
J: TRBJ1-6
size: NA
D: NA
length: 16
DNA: TGCGCCAGCAGCTGGACCGACAGCTCCTATAATTCACCCCTCCACTTT
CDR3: CASSWTDSSYNSPLHF